This T cell receptor beta chain is from a study of T cell repertoires in cytomegalovirus infection (dated by TCRdb to the late 2010s). Context from the whole study: The peptide stimulations were aimed at well-studied HLA-B-restricted epitopes as well as recently identified HLA-C-restricted CMV epitopes, whose presentation resists viral immunomodulation. Donor HLA type was relevant to the analysis, as public TCR beta signatures indicated carriage of CMV infection together with the matching HLA type.

Sequencing instrument: Illumina HiSeq 1500. The public reads were reprocessed in TCRdb via fastp at Q25 and MiXCR, keeping in-frame beta chains. Identical CDR3 protein sequences are pooled into one entry, listed with their most common genes and DNA. The sample data list 75,000 to 95,000 distinct CDR3 sequences, and 45% to 50% of these were observed just once. The ten largest clones represent more than 80% of the sample. What the authors observed across the whole study: In both this cohort and an independent cohort of 352 donors, the cumulative frequency of public TCR beta family members distinguished carriers of CMV infection plus the relevant HLA type. The ex vivo response was dominated by HLA-C-restricted CMV-specific TCR beta clonotypes, which also provided the single most frequent clonotype in two of eight donors.

For this clonotype: Its cognate antigen has yet to be identified. Per-base qualities were not stored, and no clone one base away is much larger.

V is pruned by 6 bases and J by 9 bases, leaving 2 bases of the junction without a gene match. Including cysteine and phenylalanine, the CDR3 has 13 amino acids. Of all the DNA, just the CDR3 is kept, 39 bases in frame from base 1. The CDR1 and CDR2 encoded by the germline V gene are MRHNA and SNTAGT. What the treatment or condition label conveys for this sample: in vitro stimulation with specific CMV peptide epitopes to enrich CMV-specific T cells. This clonotype was obtained from a human donor in good health (CMV status not recorded). Some clones in this sample may be carry-over from other donors' samples. This sample comprised CD8+ T cells from cultured PBMCs, obtained from culture after CMV antigen stimulation. The sequence links TRBV6-4 to TRBJ1-6, and TRBD1 aligns with 10 junction nucleotides. CDR3 protein: CASRRDRGSPLHF. In nucleotides, the sequence is TGTGCCAGCAGGCGGGACAGGGGTTCACCCCTCCACTTT.